This TCR beta chain was profiled in a study of identical twins. Study-wide results and limits: Whereas memory repertoires showed no such difference, abundant cord blood beta clonotypes carried fewer insertions. With beta out-of-frame sequences, excess sharing by twins was weaker. The authors drew conclusions from cross-sectional statistical analysis rather than following the same donors.

This clonotype has ten or more counts. Its antigen is undetermined. The V and J ends lost 3 bases and 2 bases, in that order; junction bases with no gene match: 5. CDR1 and CDR2 from the germline V gene are DFQATT and SNEGSKA (reference sequence). The CDR3 consists of 15 residues. A universal primer site was created by template switching, with the cDNA bearing unique molecular identifiers. From the 5' RACE reads, TCRdb called clonotypes with MiXCR, one entry per CDR3 protein. The sample has 1.5 million to 2 million distinct CDR3 sequences; less than 35% are singletons. The receptor's source is a newborn girl in good health. The specimen was cord blood. The chain recombines TRBV20-1 with TRBJ2-7; 12 bases map to TRBD2. CDR3 sequence: CSARTSGGAPYEQYF. CDR3 in DNA: TGCAGTGCTAGGACTAGCGGGGGCGCGCCCTACGAGCAGTACTTC.